This TCR beta chain was observed in a study of blood T cell repertoires in COVID-19. For the study at large: Acute and convalescent COVID-19 specimens originated in the United States, Italy and Spain. From T cells, B-cell-depleted T cells, or PBMCs came the material, which was cDNA or gDNA.

Germline V lookup: CDR1 MNHEY, CDR2 SMNVEV (reference sequence). The V gene end was trimmed by 5 bases and the J gene end by 4 bases; junction bases not matched to a gene: 6. There are 14 residues in the CDR3. The data were produced by immunoSEQ multiplex PCR, yet TCRdb's version contains in-frame clones alone and is incomplete. The table shows 150,000 to 200,000 clones, with about four fifths occurring only once. The chain combines TRBV27 with TRBJ2-5; TRBD1 agrees at 8 bases. This clonotype originated in a woman aged 45-65 years in a cohort exposed to, infected with or recovered from COVID-19 (not recorded which). Sequencing was carried out using PBMCs or T cells enriched from blood (not recorded which). CDR3 DNA sequence: TGTGCCAGCAGTGACAGGGGTTCCATAGAGACCCAGTACTTC. Translating gives CASSDRGSIETQYF.